These 7 T cell receptor beta chains were all obtained from the same sample, sequenced in a study of T cell responses to AZD1222 COVID-19 vaccine. TCRdb's table, derived via immunoSEQ multiplex PCR, lists solely in-frame clones and lacks some. The sample records 150,000 to 200,000 clones, approximately 94% being singletons. The specimen comprised peripheral blood, sampled on day 0 of AZD1222 vaccination. These receptors were obtained from an adult in good health.

The chain combines TRBV7-6 with TRBJ2-6; D could derive from TRBD1 or TRBD2 (5 bases each). Germline CDR1 and CDR2: SGHVS and FNYEAQ. This CDR3 has 13 residues. With 8 bases removed from V and 4 bases from J, the gap between germline ends came to 9 bases. This chain's CDR3 is CASEGPGANVLTF. Here the CDR3 DNA reads TGTGCCAGCGAGGGGCCCGGGGCCAACGTCCTGACTTTC.

The chain is built from TRBV28 and TRBJ2-3, with D uncertain. The germline V gene has CDR1 MDHEN and CDR2 SYDVKM. The CDR3 spans 16 residues. V was clipped by 2 bases and J by 4 bases, with 16 bases between them. The CDR3 bases are TGTGCCAGCAGTTTAAGTGTAAGGGTCCCCCCAGATACGCAGTATTTT. Translation: CASSLSVRVPPDTQYF.

The genes are TRBV25-1 and TRBJ1-1; D perhaps matches TRBD1 (5 bases). The CDR3 covers 14 residues. V lost 1 base, J lost 1 base, and 7 bases lay in between. CDR1 is MGHDK, CDR2 SYGVNS, per germline. The CDR3 reads CASSESGGNTEAFF. CDR3 DNA: TGTGCCAGCAGTGAATCGGGGGGGAACACTGAAGCTTTCTTT.

This chain connects TRBV28 to TRBJ2-7; 10 bases agree with TRBD1. The CDR3 has 15 amino acids. CDR1 is MDHEN and CDR2 is SYDVKM in the germline V gene. V trimming: 1 base; J trimming: 6 bases; junction bases outside the gene matches: 6. The CDR3, as DNA: TGTGCCAGCAGTTTATTAGGGGACAGGGGTCCCGAGCAGTACTTC. The encoded protein is CASSLLGDRGPEQYF.

The V call is TRBV7-6, the J call TRBJ1-1; D is undetermined. The germline V gene encodes CDR1 SGHVS and CDR2 FNYEAQ. V was trimmed by 2 bases and J by 6 bases, leaving 13 bases between them. This CDR3 spans 14 amino acids. This CDR3 is CASSLKGTSAEAFF. CDR3 nucleotide sequence: TGTGCCAGCAGCTTAAAAGGAACCTCGGCTGAAGCTTTCTTT.

The V and J genes are TRBV27 and TRBJ2-1; D call uncertain. CDR1 and CDR2 from the germline V gene are MNHEY and SMNVEV (reference sequence). With 5 bases removed from V and 9 bases from J, the gap between germline ends came to 11 bases. The CDR3 consists of 12 residues. Here the CDR3 DNA reads TGTGCCAGCAGTCCACGTTTCGGTGAGCAGTTCTTC. It encodes CASSPRFGEQFF.

Turning to this clone: Other DNA variants within this sample encode the same CDR3. The chain links TRBV29-1 to TRBJ2-7; no reliable D call. The CDR3 covers 11 residues. V was clipped by 6 bases and J by 2 bases, with 8 bases between them. Germline V gene lookup returns CDR1 SQVTM and CDR2 ANQGSEA. The chain's CDR3 is CSVGTAYEQYF. The CDR3 region has the DNA TGCAGCGTAGGTACCGCCTACGAGCAGTACTTC.